The T cell receptor (beta chain) described here comes from a study of lymphopenia after photon versus proton radiotherapy. Details on this clone: What it recognizes is unknown.

The CDR3 is 18 amino acids. Trimming took 3 bases from V and 5 from J; bases not matched to a gene: 16. CDR1 KGHSH and CDR2 LQKENI come from the germline V gene. Study-wide findings and caveats: Relative stability marked proton patients; photon patients lost diversity and naive cells.

Sequencing used immunoSEQ multiplex PCR; TCRdb keeps in-frame clones, though not all of them. Here the sample spans some 42,000 clones, about 85% being singletons. The sequence came from a woman aged 70-85 years with pancreatic cancer. The chain uses TRBV18 and TRBJ2-5, with 9 bases identical to TRBD2. Sequenced here: peripheral blood, sampled from a patient treated with proton-based radiotherapy. CDR3 loop: CASSPTMTSGPVAETQYF. The CDR3 nucleotides read TGTGCCAGCTCACCCACGATGACTAGCGGACCCGTCGCGGAGACCCAGTACTTC.